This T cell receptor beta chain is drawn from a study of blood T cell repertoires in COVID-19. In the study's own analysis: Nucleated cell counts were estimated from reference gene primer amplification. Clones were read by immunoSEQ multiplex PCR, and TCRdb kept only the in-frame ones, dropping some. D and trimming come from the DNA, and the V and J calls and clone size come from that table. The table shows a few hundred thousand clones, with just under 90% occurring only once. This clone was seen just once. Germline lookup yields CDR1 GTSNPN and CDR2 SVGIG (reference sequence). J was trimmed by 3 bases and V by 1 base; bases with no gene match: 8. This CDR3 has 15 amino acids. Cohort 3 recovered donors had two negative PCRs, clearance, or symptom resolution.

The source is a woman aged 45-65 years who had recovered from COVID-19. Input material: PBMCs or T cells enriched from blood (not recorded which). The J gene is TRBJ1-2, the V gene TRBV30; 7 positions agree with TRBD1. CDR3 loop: CAWSAQGQAHYGYTF. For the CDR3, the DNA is TGTGCCTGGAGTGCCCAAGGACAGGCCCACTATGGCTACACCTTC.